Given below is one TCR beta chain in context. Its antigen is not identified. The assay was immunoSEQ multiplex PCR, and TCRdb's table has in-frame clones only and misses some. The table includes 150,000 to 180,000 clones, 80% to 90% detected once. These data come from a study of cytomegalovirus exposure and HLA in healthy donors. Trimming removed 0 bases at V and 0 bases at J, with 7 bases between. Germline V gene sequence: CDR1 SGHRS, CDR2 YFSETQ. The CDR3 covers 14 residues. Overall study findings and caveats: Listed as cytomegalovirus-associated were 150 or so TCR beta chains.

This clonotype was sampled from a man younger than 35 in good health and CMV-seropositive. The chain joins TRBV5-1 to TRBJ2-7, with D perhaps TRBD2 (6 bases). Sequencing was performed on PBMCs. CDR3 in DNA: TGCGCCAGCAGCTTGGAGGGAGGCTCCTACGAGCAGTACTTC. Protein sequence: CASSLEGGSYEQYF.